This is a list of T cell receptor beta chains from one sample in a study of blood T cell repertoires in COVID-19. Clones were sequenced by immunoSEQ multiplex PCR, and TCRdb holds only the in-frame ones, with some missing. The sample records 90,000 to 100,000 clones, 70% to 90% being singletons. Sequencing was performed on peripheral blood. The receptors were sampled from a man aged 55 to 70 with acute or convalescent COVID-19. CDR3s include the opening cysteine and the closing phenylalanine or tryptophan. Each record gives: J gene, D gene, V gene, clone size, CDR3 protein, CDR3 DNA. D genes are given only for firm matches. Expanded clones get a size class; other rows say once, few or many, or leave the size out.

J: TRBJ2-5
D: -
V: TRBV5-4
size: -
CDR3: CASSSEDSPGRETQYF
DNA: TGTGCCAGCAGCTCGGAGGACAGTCCAGGACGCGAGACCCAGTACTTC

J: TRBJ1-1
D: -
V: TRBV18
size: -
CDR3: CASSPPRKFGNTEAFF
DNA: TGTGCCAGCTCACCACCGAGAAAGTTCGGGAACACTGAAGCTTTCTTT

J: TRBJ2-1
D: -
V: TRBV19
size: -
CDR3: CASSRLGQMQFF
DNA: TGTGCCAGTAGTAGGCTGGGGCAGATGCAGTTCTTC

J: TRBJ1-2
D: TRBD1
V: TRBV6-5
size: once
CDR3: CASSRTGGSYGYTF
DNA: TGTGCCAGCAGTCGAACAGGGGGCAGCTATGGCTACACCTTC

J: TRBJ2-2
D: TRBD1
V: TRBV9
size: few
CDR3: CASSATGTVNTGELFF
DNA: TGTGCCAGCAGCGCAACCGGGACAGTAAACACCGGGGAGCTGTTTTTT

J: TRBJ1-5
D: -
V: TRBV19
size: -
CDR3: CASSPQGPQPQHF
DNA: TGTGCCAGTAGTCCCCAGGGGCCTCAGCCCCAGCATTTT

J: TRBJ2-6
D: TRBD2
V: TRBV7-2
size: -
CDR3: CASSLIAGGSGANVLTF
DNA: TGTGCCAGCAGCTTAATAGCGGGCGGTTCTGGGGCCAACGTCCTGACTTTC

J: TRBJ1-2
D: TRBD1
V: TRBV5-1
size: -
CDR3: CASSGDREAGYTF
DNA: TGCGCCAGCAGCGGGGACAGGGAGGCTGGCTACACCTTC

J: TRBJ1-1
D: TRBD1
V: TRBV12-5
size: -
CDR3: CASGPSQGATYTEAFF
DNA: TGTGCTAGTGGTCCATCGCAGGGGGCAACGTACACTGAAGCTTTCTTT

J: TRBJ1-4
D: TRBD1
V: TRBV7-9
size: -
CDR3: CASSLTGQENEKLFF
DNA: TGTGCCAGCAGCCTCACGGGACAGGAAAATGAAAAACTGTTTTTT

J: TRBJ1-2
D: TRBD1
V: TRBV7-2
size: -
CDR3: CASSPGQGNNYGYTF
DNA: TGTGCCAGCAGCCCAGGACAGGGGAATAACTATGGCTACACCTTC

J: TRBJ2-5
D: -
V: TRBV5-5
size: -
CDR3: CASSLGAVQETQYF
DNA: TGTGCCAGCAGCTTGGGGGCCGTCCAGGAGACCCAGTACTTC

J: TRBJ1-5
D: -
V: TRBV6-1
size: -
CDR3: CASSEGGVVGNQPQHF
DNA: TGTGCCAGCAGTGAAGGCGGGGTAGTGGGCAATCAGCCCCAGCATTTT

J: TRBJ2-5
D: -
V: TRBV11-3
size: -
CDR3: CASSRSGVIGETQYF
DNA: TGTGCCAGCAGCCGTTCAGGGGTGATTGGAGAGACCCAGTACTTC

J: TRBJ2-7
D: -
V: TRBV4-1
size: -
CDR3: CASSQADSSYEQYF
DNA: TGCGCCAGCAGCCAAGCCGACAGCTCCTACGAGCAGTACTTC

J: TRBJ2-3
D: TRBD2
V: TRBV18
size: -
CDR3: CASSRPAGGEVGTDTQYF
DNA: TGTGCCAGCTCACGCCCAGCGGGGGGAGAAGTGGGGACAGATACGCAGTATTTT

J: TRBJ1-1
D: -
V: TRBV19
size: -
CDR3: CASSIGRWANTEAFF
DNA: TGTGCCAGTAGTATAGGGCGCTGGGCGAACACTGAAGCTTTCTTT

J: TRBJ2-1
D: TRBD2
V: TRBV2
size: -
CDR3: CASSLAGVLNEQFF
DNA: TGTGCCAGCAGTTTAGCGGGAGTCCTCAATGAGCAGTTCTTC

J: TRBJ1-5
D: -
V: TRBV6-5
size: -
CDR3: CASSLRVDQPQHF
DNA: TGTGCCAGCAGTTTGCGGGTAGACCAGCCCCAGCATTTT

J: TRBJ2-1
D: -
V: TRBV5-4
size: -
CDR3: CASSAGGGVLVNNEQFF
DNA: TGTGCCAGCAGCGCGGGCGGCGGGGTACTCGTTAACAATGAGCAGTTCTTC

J: TRBJ2-3
D: TRBD2
V: TRBV7-2
size: -
CDR3: CASFPPGLAGGGGFGTQYF
DNA: TGTGCCAGCTTTCCTCCGGGACTAGCGGGAGGGGGGGGCTTCGGAACGCAGTATTTT

J: TRBJ1-2
D: -
V: TRBV7-9
size: -
CDR3: CASSTRGGVISYTF
DNA: TGTGCCAGCAGCACCCGGGGGGGGGTTATATCCTACACCTTC

J: TRBJ2-2
D: -
V: TRBV7-2
size: -
CDR3: CASSLSTYTGELFF
DNA: TGTGCCAGCAGCTTATCCACATACACCGGGGAGCTGTTTTTT

J: TRBJ1-5
D: TRBD1
V: TRBV5-6
size: -
CDR3: CASSGRTGLGEPQHF
DNA: TGTGCCAGCAGCGGGAGGACAGGGCTTGGCGAACCCCAGCATTTT

J: TRBJ2-2
D: TRBD2
V: TRBV5-4
size: -
CDR3: CASSSGGRAPGELFF
DNA: TGTGCCAGCAGCTCTGGCGGGAGGGCCCCCGGGGAGCTGTTTTTT

J: TRBJ2-3
D: TRBD2
V: TRBV5-8
size: once
CDR3: CASSLARASGFGTDTQYF
DNA: TGTGCCAGCAGCTTGGCCAGGGCTAGCGGGTTCGGCACAGATACGCAGTATTTT

J: TRBJ1-1
D: -
V: TRBV13
size: -
CDR3: CASSFGSGDTEAFF
DNA: TGTGCCAGCAGCTTCGGGTCAGGGGACACTGAAGCTTTCTTT

J: TRBJ1-1
D: TRBD1
V: TRBV4-1
size: once
CDR3: CASSHGQGGSGRTEAFF
DNA: TGCGCCAGCAGCCACGGACAGGGAGGAAGTGGAAGGACTGAAGCTTTCTTT

J: TRBJ1-2
D: -
V: TRBV7-9
size: -
CDR3: CASSPPPGLANYGYTF
DNA: TGTGCCAGCAGCCCCCCCCCAGGGCTGGCTAACTATGGCTACACCTTC

J: TRBJ2-3
D: TRBD2
V: TRBV14
size: -
CDR3: CASSLTIPTSGRTDTQYF
DNA: TGTGCCAGCAGCCTAACTATCCCGACTAGCGGGAGGACAGATACGCAGTATTTT

J: TRBJ1-5
D: -
V: TRBV23-1
size: -
CDR3: CALITRRKGDQPQHF
DNA: TGCGCCCTCATAACCCGTAGAAAAGGGGATCAGCCCCAGCATTTT

J: TRBJ1-2
D: -
V: TRBV30
size: -
CDR3: CAGRPGYGYTF
DNA: TGTGCCGGGAGACCGGGCTATGGCTACACCTTC

J: TRBJ2-2
D: -
V: TRBV9
size: -
CDR3: CASSVDRRNGELFF
DNA: TGTGCCAGCAGCGTAGACAGACGAAACGGGGAGCTGTTTTTT

J: TRBJ2-5
D: -
V: TRBV30
size: -
CDR3: CAWSVGLPPGTQYF
DNA: TGTGCCTGGAGTGTAGGCCTGCCCCCAGGGACCCAGTACTTC

J: TRBJ1-4
D: -
V: TRBV3-1/TRBV3-2
size: few
CDR3: CASSQEAGTLFF
DNA: TGTGCCAGCAGCCAAGAGGCGGGAACACTGTTTTTT

J: TRBJ1-1
D: TRBD1
V: TRBV30
size: -
CDR3: CASMTGLDTEAFF
DNA: TGTGCCTCGATGACAGGGCTCGACACTGAAGCTTTCTTT

J: TRBJ2-3
D: TRBD2
V: TRBV18
size: -
CDR3: CASSPLGGTVDTQYF
DNA: TGTGCCAGCTCACCGCTCGGGGGGACCGTCGATACGCAGTATTTT